A single T cell receptor beta chain is shown here with its context. Antigen: not known. The sample is drawn from a study of blood T cells in healthy people across ages. Alongside a J-beta primer mix, a sample-barcoded 5' primer served in a second PCR lasting about 7 to 12 cycles. Using its own MiXCR run on the 5' RACE reads, TCRdb lists one record per CDR3 protein. Here the sample spans under 1,000,000 distinct CDR3 sequences, less than 60% being singletons. Germline values: CDR1 DFQATT, CDR2 SNEGSKA (reference sequence). Trimming left V 3 bases short and J 1 base short, with 12 bases between. This CDR3 comprises 14 residues. Per-sample PBMC isolation yielded at least 7 million cells. Regarding the study as a whole: Compared with aged donors, long-lived donors showed fewer expanded clones, suggesting selection.

The receptor's source is a man of 80 years or more in good health. The V gene is TRBV20-1, the J gene TRBJ1-1; D ambiguous. The sample consisted of blood. The CDR3 here is CSARRRLSNTEAFF. The DNA for the CDR3 is TGCAGTGCTAGGAGACGTCTTTCGAACACTGAAGCTTTCTTT.